This T cell receptor beta chain comes out of a study of T cell clonotyping in hematopoietic cell transplantation. Samples: about 28 days before transplant, then days 30, 100 and 180 after. Sequenced by immunoSEQ multiplex PCR; TCRdb stores in-frame clones only, minus some. The data contain about 9,300 clones, about four fifths of them seen just once; the ten biggest clones take up around 50%. Study-wide results and limits: Few recipient clonotypes overlapped donors; over 97% were de novo at given depth. Graft donor and pretransplant recipient Inverse Simpson Index values predicted broader posttransplant TCR diversity. Recipient TCR diversity dropped after transplant; expanded clonotypes rose from day 30 to 180.

Comments on this clone: Its matching antigen is unknown.

The TCR was taken from a male patient between 60 and 69 years old who had an allogeneic stem cell transplant from an unrelated donor, so the T cells may come from the graft donor. Some clones in this sample may be carry-over from other donors' samples. The specimen comprised PBMCs, sampled at the time of graft-versus-host disease after allogeneic stem cell transplant.

The CDR3 reads CASSRDSSSYEQYF. CDR3 sequence (DNA): TGTGCCAGCTCCCGGGACAGTAGCTCCTACGAGCAGTACTTC. This sequence joins TRBV18 and TRBJ2-7; the match to TRBD1 covers 7 bases. The junction had 5 bases not matched to a gene; V was cut back by 6 bases and J by 0 bases. Germline CDR1 is KGHSH and CDR2 is LQKENI. The CDR3 runs to 14 residues. Using reference TRBV18 and TRBJ2-7 for the parts outside the CDR3, the full variable domain is NAGVMQNPRHLVRRRGQEARLRCSPMKGHSHVYWYRQLPEEGLKFMVYLQKENIIDESGMPKERFSAEFPKEGPSILRIQQVVRGDSAAYFCASSRDSSSYEQYFGPGTRLTVT.